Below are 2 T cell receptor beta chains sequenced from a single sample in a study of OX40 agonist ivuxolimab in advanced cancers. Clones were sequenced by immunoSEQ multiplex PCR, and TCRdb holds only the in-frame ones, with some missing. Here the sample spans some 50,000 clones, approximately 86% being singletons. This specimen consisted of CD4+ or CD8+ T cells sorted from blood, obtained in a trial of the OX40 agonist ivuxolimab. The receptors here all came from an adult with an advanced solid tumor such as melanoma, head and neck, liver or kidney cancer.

The chain's CDR3 is CASRVLPRTVSGNTIYF. The DNA of the CDR3 is TGTGCCAGTAGAGTACTGCCTCGGACGGTCTCTGGAAACACCATATATTTT. The genes are TRBV19 and TRBJ1-3; D gene unclear. Germline V gene data show CDR1 as LNHDA and CDR2 as SQIVND (reference sequence). V was pared by 6 bases and J by 0 bases, with 18 bases between. This CDR3 comprises 17 residues.

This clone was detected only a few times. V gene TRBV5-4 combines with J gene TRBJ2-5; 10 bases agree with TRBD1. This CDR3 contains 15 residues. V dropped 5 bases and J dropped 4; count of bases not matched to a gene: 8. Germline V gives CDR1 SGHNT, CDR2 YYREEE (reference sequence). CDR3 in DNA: TGTGCCAGCAGACCTGACAGGGGGCTAGGAGAGACCCAGTACTTC. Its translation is CASRPDRGLGETQYF.